The 14 T cell receptor beta chains below all came from one sample that was sequenced in a study of radiotherapy plus CTLA-4 blockade in lung cancer. Profiling relied on immunoSEQ multiplex PCR, and the TCRdb table lists in-frame clones only, not all of them. The data show 45,000 to 55,000 clones, more than 70% seen once. The source was peripheral blood, collected from a patient treated with radiotherapy plus ipilimumab. The receptor set was obtained from a human donor with non-small cell lung cancer whose response to radiotherapy plus ipilimumab could not be evaluated.

This chain joins TRBV27 and TRBJ2-2; 8 bases are a match to TRBD1. The CDR3 runs 16 residues. Germline V gene lookup returns CDR1 MNHEY and CDR2 SMNVEV (reference sequence). The V and J ends lost 5 bases and 0 bases, in that order; junction bases with no gene match: 5. CDR3 loop: CASSIQTGANTGELFF. The CDR3 region has the DNA TGTGCCAGCAGTATCCAGACAGGGGCGAACACCGGGGAGCTGTTTTTT.

The chain combines TRBV10-3 with TRBJ1-4; tentatively, D is TRBD1 (5 bases). V gave up 10 bases and J gave up 6 bases, with 9 bases separating them. The CDR3 contains 11 residues. Germline-derived CDR1 and CDR2 are ENHRY and SYGVKD. The CDR3 loop reads CATKGDEKLFF. DNA for the CDR3: TGTGCCACCAAAGGGGATGAAAAACTGTTTTTT.

The rearrangement uses TRBV5-1 and TRBJ2-3; 7 bases are a match to TRBD2. Germline loops: CDR1 SGHRS, CDR2 YFSETQ. V shed 0 bases and J 0 bases; nucleotides not matched to a gene: 4. The CDR3 loop spans 16 amino acids. This chain's CDR3 is CASSLALTSSTDTQYF. For the CDR3, the DNA is TGCGCCAGCAGCTTGGCGTTGACTAGCAGCACAGATACGCAGTATTTT.

This chain connects TRBV7-9 to TRBJ1-2; tentatively, D is TRBD1 (6 bases). V lost 1 base to trimming and J lost 2 bases, with 8 bases between them. The CDR3 sequence is 14 residues long. Germline assignment: CDR1 SEHNR and CDR2 FQNEAQ (reference sequence). CDR3 region: CASSLEGGNYGYTF. The CDR3 DNA is TGTGCCAGCAGCTTAGAGGGGGGGAACTATGGCTACACCTTC.

The rearrangement joins TRBV5-4 to TRBJ1-2; 9 bases line up with TRBD1. The CDR3 sequence is 16 residues long. Germline V gives CDR1 SGHNT, CDR2 YYREEE (reference sequence). Germline trimming cut 2 bases from V and 8 bases from J; bases unmatched to any gene: 13. The CDR3 DNA sequence: TGTGCCAGCAGCTTAGCTCCGGGACAGGGTGGGAAGGGCTACACCTTC. This codes for CASSLAPGQGGKGYTF.

The chain carries TRBV28 and TRBJ2-7; TRBD2 agrees at 13 bases. Trimming removed 5 bases from V and 4 bases from J; junction bases left unmatched: 11. The CDR3 has 17 residues. In germline, CDR1 is MDHEN, CDR2 SYDVKM. CDR3 DNA sequence: TGTGCCAGCAGTCCCCCGGGACTAGCGGGGAGCTGGTACGAGCAGTACTTC. As protein: CASSPPGLAGSWYEQYF.

This clone appeared once. This chain uses TRBV7-9 with TRBJ1-6, with 8 bases identical to TRBD1. The J segment lost 4 bases and the V segment lost 3 bases, leaving 2 bases of the junction unmatched. CDR1 and CDR2 (germline): SEHNR, FQNEAQ (reference sequence). There are 15 residues in the CDR3. In DNA form, the CDR3 reads TGTGCCAGCAGCTTTGGACAGGGTTATAATTCACCCCTCCACTTT. It encodes CASSFGQGYNSPLHF.

This chain uses TRBV15 with TRBJ2-2; D gene ambiguous. The V and J ends lost 1 base and 0 bases respectively, with 6 bases between them. Germline values: CDR1 LNHNV, CDR2 YYDKDF (reference sequence). The CDR3 consists of 15 residues. This chain's CDR3 is CATSRGSANTGELFF. The CDR3 DNA follows: TGTGCCACCAGCAGAGGTAGTGCGAACACCGGGGAGCTGTTTTTT.

V usage is TRBV5-1 and J usage is TRBJ2-5, with D uncertain. Trimming took 1 base from V and 5 from J, leaving 18 bases between them. CDR1 is SGHRS, CDR2 YFSETQ, per germline. The CDR3 is 16 amino acids. The DNA for the CDR3 is TGCGCCAGCAGCTTGATGGGCTTTAACCTCCGGGAGACCCAGTACTTC. Its translation is CASSLMGFNLRETQYF.

V usage is TRBV10-2 and J usage is TRBJ2-2; D is uncertain. Looked up from germline, CDR1 is WSHSY and CDR2 is SAAADI. This CDR3 region has 14 residues. V gave up 3 bases and J gave up 5 bases, with 10 bases separating them. This CDR3 is CASSDQLLTGELFF. The CDR3 DNA is TGCGCCAGCAGTGACCAGTTGTTAACCGGGGAGCTGTTTTTT.

This clone was seen once. The V gene is TRBV5-4, the J gene TRBJ2-5, with TRBD2 matching over 14 bases. The CDR3 runs 16 residues. V lost 4 bases to trimming and J lost 5 bases; unmatched junction nucleotides: 7. Germline CDR1 reads SGHNT; CDR2 reads YYREEE (reference sequence). Here the CDR3 DNA reads TGTGCCAGCAGCACCGGACTAGCGGGGGGCGGGGAGACCCAGTACTTC. Translating it yields CASSTGLAGGGETQYF. Full variable domain (rest looked up from reference TRBV5-4 and TRBJ2-5): ETGVTQSPTHLIKTRGQQVTLRCSSQSGHNTVSWYQQALGQGPQFIFQYYREEENGRGNFPPRFSGLQFPNYSSELNVNALELDDSALYLCASSTGLAGGGETQYFGPGTRLLVL.

V usage is TRBV4-2 and J usage is TRBJ2-2; D might be TRBD1 (5 bases). V was pared by 0 bases and J by 7 bases, with 9 bases between. The length of the CDR3 is 14 residues. Germline loops: CDR1 LGHNA, CDR2 YNFKEQ. DNA for the CDR3: TGTGCCAGCAGCCAAGAGGGGCCCGGCGGGGAGCTGTTTTTT. This gives the protein CASSQEGPGGELFF.

The J gene is TRBJ2-3, the V gene TRBV15, with D possibly matching TRBD1 (6 bases). CDR3 size: 17 residues. Trimming cost V 1 base and J 6 bases, with 20 bases left between them. In germline, CDR1 is LNHNV, CDR2 YYDKDF (reference sequence). CDR3 sequence: CATSRVRQVGTSDTQYF. Written as DNA, the CDR3 is TGTGCCACCAGCAGAGTAAGACAGGTGGGGACCAGTGATACGCAGTATTTT.

The genes are TRBV7-2 and TRBJ2-1, with D maybe TRBD1 (5 bases). The CDR3 runs 16 residues. The V and J ends lost 4 bases and 5 bases respectively, with 18 bases between them. Looked up from germline, CDR1 is SGHTA and CDR2 is FQGNSA. The CDR3 bases are TGTGCCAGCAGCTCGCGAGACCGCACAGGTAACAATGAGCAGTTCTTC. This sequence encodes CASSSRDRTGNNEQFF. Drawing the rest from reference TRBV7-2 and TRBJ2-1, the complete variable domain is GAGVSQSPSNKVTEKGKDVELRCDPISGHTALYWYRQSLGQGLEFLIYFQGNSAPDKSGLPSDRFSAERTGGSVSTLTIQRTQQEDSAVYLCASSSRDRTGNNEQFFGPGTRLTVL.